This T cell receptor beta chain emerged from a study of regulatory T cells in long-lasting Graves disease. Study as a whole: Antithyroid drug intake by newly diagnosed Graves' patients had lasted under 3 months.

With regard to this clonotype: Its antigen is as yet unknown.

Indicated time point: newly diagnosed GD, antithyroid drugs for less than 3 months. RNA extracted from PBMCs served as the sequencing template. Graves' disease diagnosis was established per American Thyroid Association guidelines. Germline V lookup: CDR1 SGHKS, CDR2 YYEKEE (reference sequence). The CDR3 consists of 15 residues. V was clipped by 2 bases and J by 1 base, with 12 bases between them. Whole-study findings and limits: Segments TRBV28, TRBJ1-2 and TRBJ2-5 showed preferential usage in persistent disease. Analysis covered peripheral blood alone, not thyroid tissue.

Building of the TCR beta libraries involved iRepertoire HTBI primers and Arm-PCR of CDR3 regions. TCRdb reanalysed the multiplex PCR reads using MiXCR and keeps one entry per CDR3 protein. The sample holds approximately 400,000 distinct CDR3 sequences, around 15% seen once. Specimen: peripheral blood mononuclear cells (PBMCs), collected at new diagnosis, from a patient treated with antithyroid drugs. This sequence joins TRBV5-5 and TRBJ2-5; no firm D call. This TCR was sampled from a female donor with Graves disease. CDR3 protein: CASSLSGQAQETQYF. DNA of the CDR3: TGTGCCAGCAGCTTATCCGGGCAGGCCCAAGAGACCCAGTACTTC.